These T cell receptor beta chains were read from a single sample in a study of blood T cells in healthy people across ages. TCRdb reprocessed the 5' RACE reads via MiXCR and lists one record per CDR3 protein. The sample contains roughly 800,000 distinct CDR3 sequences, around a quarter of which appear only once. This sample also appeared in a second study, on T cells of mothers and their children.

The sequenced sample consisted of blood. Receptors were obtained from a boy aged 10-17 years in good health. The CDR3 runs from the conserved cysteine through the conserved F or W. The D gene is left open where the match is weak. Clone size is given for some rows only: seen once, a few or many times, or a class if the clone is expanded.

d_gene	abundance	v_gene	len	j_gene	CDR3nt	CDR3aa
TRBD1	-	TRBV28	15	TRBJ1-2	TGTGCCAGCAGTTCGATAACAGCAGGGGGGTATGGCTACACCTTC	CASSSITAGGYGYTF
-	-	TRBV19	12	TRBJ1-1	TGTGCCAGTAGTACAGGACGGACGCTAGCTTTCTTT	CASSTGRTLAFF
-	-	TRBV15	15	TRBJ2-5	TGTGCCACCAGCAGAGACCCCGCACAGCAAGAGACCCAGTACTTC	CATSRDPAQQETQYF
-	few	TRBV5-1	16	TRBJ1-4	TGCGCCAGCAGCTTGACAGGTCGTGCAACTAATGAAAAACTGTTTTTT	CASSLTGRATNEKLFF
-	few	TRBV4-1	17	TRBJ2-1	TGCGCCAGCAGCCAAGACGACGACTCTAGCTCCTACAATGAGCAGTTCTTC	CASSQDDDSSSYNEQFF
-	-	TRBV6-1	18	TRBJ1-5	TGTGCCAGCAGTGAAGCATTAAAGGGTGGGGGAAGTGGGCAGCCCCAGCATTTT	CASSEALKGGGSGQPQHF
TRBD2	-	TRBV29-1	17	TRBJ2-1	TGCAGCGTCCGGCGGTGGGCTAGCGGGTCCTCCGGCGATGAGCAGTTCTTC	CSVRRWASGSSGDEQFF
-	-	TRBV12-3/TRBV12-4	13	TRBJ1-4	TGTGCCAGCAATACCCAAGGGGGTGAAAAACTGTTTTTT	CASNTQGGEKLFF
TRBD2	few	TRBV3-1	14	TRBJ2-3	TGTGCCAGCAAGGGACTAGCGGGCACAGATACGCAGTATTTT	CASKGLAGTDTQYF
-	few	TRBV20-1	14	TRBJ1-1	TGCAGTGCTAGCGATCAGGGGTGGAGGGCTGAAGCTTTCTTT	CSASDQGWRAEAFF
TRBD2	-	TRBV2	16	TRBJ2-7	TGTGCCAGCTATGGAGTGGGGACTAGCGGGAGTTACGAGCAGTACTTC	CASYGVGTSGSYEQYF